These 8 T cell receptor beta chains share one sample of origin, sequenced in a study of blood T cell repertoires in COVID-19. Clones were sequenced by immunoSEQ multiplex PCR, and TCRdb holds only the in-frame ones, with some missing. The sample records approximately 140,000 clones, 75% to 90% being singletons. The sample was PBMCs or T cells enriched from blood (not recorded which). These receptors originate from a man aged 45-60 years in a cohort exposed to, infected with or recovered from COVID-19 (not recorded which).

The chain links TRBV7-2 to TRBJ1-1, with D perhaps TRBD1 (6 bases). CDR3 size: 15 residues. The germline V gene has CDR1 SGHTA and CDR2 FQGNSA. Trimming shortened V by 7 bases and J by 1 base, and 16 bases separated the two germline ends. The CDR3 is CASTSRGHRNTEAFF. The CDR3 DNA reads TGTGCCAGCACATCGAGGGGACACAGGAACACTGAAGCTTTCTTT. Complete variable domain (other parts from reference TRBV7-2 and TRBJ1-1): GAGVSQSPSNKVTEKGKDVELRCDPISGHTALYWYRQSLGQGLEFLIYFQGNSAPDKSGLPSDRFSAERTGGSVSTLTIQRTQQEDSAVYLCASTSRGHRNTEAFFGQGTRLTVV.

The rearrangement uses TRBV5-5 and TRBJ2-7; 10 nucleotides line up with TRBD2. From germline, CDR1 is SGHKS and CDR2 YYEKEE (reference sequence). V lost 5 bases and J lost 5; bases outside the gene matches: 4. The CDR3 sequence is 13 residues long. CDR3 sequence (DNA): TGTGCCAGCAGAAATGGACTAGCGGACGAGCAGTACTTC. It translates to CASRNGLADEQYF.

The chain has TRBV29-1 and TRBJ1-4; 8 bases map to TRBD1. Trimming cost V 7 bases and J 8 bases; bases outside gene matches: 6. The CDR3 contains 12 residues. Germline assignment: CDR1 SQVTM and CDR2 ANQGSEA. The CDR3 DNA sequence: TGCAGCGCAGGACAGGGATCCGAAAAACTGTTTTTT. This encodes CSAGQGSEKLFF. The whole variable domain, filled in from reference TRBV29-1 and TRBJ1-4, reads SAVISQKPSRDICQRGTSLTIQCQVDSQVTMMFWYRQQPGQSLTLIATANQGSEATYESGFVIDKFPISRPNLTFSTLTVSNMSPEDSSIYLCSAGQGSEKLFFGSGTQLSVL.

This sequence joins TRBV2 and TRBJ1-2; D ambiguous. Trimming removed 1 base at V and 8 bases at J, with 11 bases between. CDR3 length: 13 amino acids. Germline CDR1 is SNHLY and CDR2 is FYNNEI. CDR3 in amino acids: CASSEVEGGGYTF. CDR3 nucleotide sequence: TGTGCCAGCAGTGAAGTGGAGGGCGGCGGCTACACCTTC.

The chain employs TRBV21-1 and TRBJ2-5; TRBD2, the D gene given by the table, was not confirmed from the DNA. TRBV21-1 is labeled a pseudogene. The CDR3 has 15 amino acids. The CDR3 sequence: CARSFGLAEWETQYF. In nucleotides, the CDR3 is TGTGCCAGGAGCTTTGGACTAGCGGAGTGGGAGACCCAGTACTTC.

The rearrangement uses TRBV18 and TRBJ1-1; D is undetermined. The germline V gene encodes CDR1 KGHSH and CDR2 LQKENI. Trimming stripped 4 bases from V and 3 bases from J, with 9 bases between. This CDR3 is built from 13 residues. CDR3 in amino acids: CASSQAGYTEAFF. As DNA, the CDR3 is TGTGCCAGCTCACAGGCGGGGTACACTGAAGCTTTCTTT.

The chain couples TRBV7-9 to TRBJ2-7, with TRBD2 as a possible D gene (6 bases). The CDR3 has 15 amino acids. Germline values: CDR1 SEHNR, CDR2 FQNEAQ (reference sequence). The V end was cut by 4 bases, the J end by 1 base, with 14 bases between. This CDR3 reads CASSSMTGESYEQYF. CDR3 DNA sequence: TGTGCCAGCAGCTCGATGACGGGAGAGTCCTACGAGCAGTACTTC.

Written as DNA, the CDR3 is TGTGCCAGCAGCTTCGTGCAGGGGGTAAACTATGGCTACACCTTC. Its protein is CASSFVQGVNYGYTF. The V and J genes are TRBV5-6 and TRBJ1-2, with 7 bases identical to TRBD1. The V gene's germline CDR1 is SGHDT and CDR2 YYEEEE. The CDR3 totals 15 residues. V shed 2 bases and J 2 bases; nucleotides not matched to a gene: 6.